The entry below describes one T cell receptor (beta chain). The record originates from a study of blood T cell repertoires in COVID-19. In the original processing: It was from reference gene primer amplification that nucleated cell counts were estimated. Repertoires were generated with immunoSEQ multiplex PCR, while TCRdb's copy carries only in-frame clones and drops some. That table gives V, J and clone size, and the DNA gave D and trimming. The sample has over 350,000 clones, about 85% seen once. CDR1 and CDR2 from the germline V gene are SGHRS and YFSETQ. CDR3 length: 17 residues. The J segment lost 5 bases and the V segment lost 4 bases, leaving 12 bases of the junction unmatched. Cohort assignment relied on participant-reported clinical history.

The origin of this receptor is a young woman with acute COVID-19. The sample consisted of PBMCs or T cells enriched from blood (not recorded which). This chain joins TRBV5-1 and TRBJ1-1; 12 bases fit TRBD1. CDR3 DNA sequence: TGCGCCAGCAGCATCCGGGACAGGGGGCGGGGAGGGACTGAAGCTTTCTTT. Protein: CASSIRDRGRGGTEAFF.